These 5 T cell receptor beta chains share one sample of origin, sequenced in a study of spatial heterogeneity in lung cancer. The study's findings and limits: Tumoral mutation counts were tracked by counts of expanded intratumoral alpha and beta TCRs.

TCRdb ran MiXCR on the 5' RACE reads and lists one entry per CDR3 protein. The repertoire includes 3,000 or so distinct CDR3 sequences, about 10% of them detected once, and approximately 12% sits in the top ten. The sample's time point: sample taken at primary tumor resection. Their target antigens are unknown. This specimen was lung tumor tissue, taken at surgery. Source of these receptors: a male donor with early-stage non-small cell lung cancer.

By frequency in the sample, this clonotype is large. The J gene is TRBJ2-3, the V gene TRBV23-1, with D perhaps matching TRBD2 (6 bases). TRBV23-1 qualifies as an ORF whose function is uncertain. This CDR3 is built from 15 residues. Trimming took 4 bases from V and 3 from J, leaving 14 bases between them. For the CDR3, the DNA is TGCGCCAGCAGTCGGGACGGGAGTAATACAGATACGCAGTATTTT. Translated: CASSRDGSNTDTQYF.

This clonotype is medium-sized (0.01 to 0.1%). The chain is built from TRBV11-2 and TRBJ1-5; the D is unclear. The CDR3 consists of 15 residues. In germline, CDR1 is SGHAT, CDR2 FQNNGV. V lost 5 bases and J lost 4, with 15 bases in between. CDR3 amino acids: CASSPGWGGNQPQHF. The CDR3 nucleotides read TGTGCCAGCAGCCCCGGATGGGGTGGGAATCAGCCCCAGCATTTT. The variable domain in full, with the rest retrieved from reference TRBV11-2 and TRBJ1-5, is EAGVAQSPRYKIIEKRQSVAFWCNPISGHATLYWYQQILGQGPKLLIQFQNNGVVDDSQLPKDRFSAERLKGVDSTLKIQPAKLEDSAVYLCASSPGWGGNQPQHFGDGTRLSIL.

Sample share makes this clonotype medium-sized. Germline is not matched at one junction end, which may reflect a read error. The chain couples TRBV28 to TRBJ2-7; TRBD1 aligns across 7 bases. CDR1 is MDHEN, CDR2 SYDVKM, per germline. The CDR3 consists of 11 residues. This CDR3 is CASSSPPQGHF. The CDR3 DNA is TGTGCCAGCAGTTCCCCCCCACAGGGGCACTTC.

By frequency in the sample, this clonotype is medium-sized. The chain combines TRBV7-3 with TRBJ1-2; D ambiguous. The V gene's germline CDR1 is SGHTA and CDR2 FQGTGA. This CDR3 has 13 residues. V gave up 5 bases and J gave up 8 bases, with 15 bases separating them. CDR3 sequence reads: CASSLQPSDGYTF. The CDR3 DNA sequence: TGTGCCAGCAGCCTTCAACCATCGGACGGCTACACCTTC. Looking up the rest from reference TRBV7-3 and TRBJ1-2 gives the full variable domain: GAGVSQTPSNKVTEKGKYVELRCDPISGHTALYWYRQSLGQGPEFLIYFQGTGAADDSGLPNDRFFAVRPEGSVSTLKIQRTERGDSAVYLCASSLQPSDGYTFGSGTRLTVV.

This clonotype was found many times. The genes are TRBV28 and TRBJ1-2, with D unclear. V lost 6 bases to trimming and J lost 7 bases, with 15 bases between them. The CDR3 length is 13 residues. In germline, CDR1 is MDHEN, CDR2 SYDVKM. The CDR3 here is CASRPPAGVGYTF. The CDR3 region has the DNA TGTGCCAGCAGGCCCCCCGCTGGGGTTGGCTACACCTTC.